Following are 21 T cell receptor beta chains from one sample sequenced in a study of shared clonotypes between healthy human individuals. TCRdb's table, derived via immunoSEQ multiplex PCR, lists solely in-frame clones and lacks some. The sample consists of 2 million to 2.5 million clones, about 94% of them appearing once. The material sequenced was naive CD4+ T cells sorted from blood. As for subset: CD45RA+ positively selected. The source is a man younger than 30 in good health.

This sequence joins TRBV28 and TRBJ1-2; maybe TRBD1 (5 bases). V shed 6 bases and J shed 4 bases, with 15 bases lying between them. The germline CDR1 and CDR2 sequences are MDHEN and SYDVKM. The CDR3 is made up of 14 amino acids. The CDR3 here is CASSPSGGVYGYTF. The CDR3 nucleotides read TGTGCCAGCAGCCCCTCCGGGGGGGTCTATGGCTACACCTTC.

This clone came up once. The CDR3: CAWSVILSINYGYTF. The CDR3 DNA is TGTGCCTGGAGTGTAATTTTGTCGATAAACTATGGCTACACCTTC. This sequence joins TRBV30 and TRBJ1-2; D is undetermined. The CDR3 has 15 residues. V lost 0 bases to trimming and J lost 2 bases, with 13 bases between them. CDR1 and CDR2 (germline): GTSNPN, SVGIG (reference sequence).

The CDR3 loop is CASSQDQAMGASATDTQYF. DNA for the CDR3: TGTGCCAGCAGCCAAGATCAGGCAATGGGGGCTAGTGCCACAGATACGCAGTATTTT. The chain combines TRBV4-2 with TRBJ2-3, with D maybe TRBD1 (6 bases). Looked up from germline, CDR1 is LGHNA and CDR2 is YNFKEQ. With 0 bases removed from V and 2 bases from J, the gap between germline ends came to 21 bases. The CDR3 contains 19 residues.

The chain links TRBV18 to TRBJ2-3; D gene uncertain. CDR1 is KGHSH, CDR2 LQKENI, per germline. The CDR3 is made up of 15 amino acids. V was pared by 6 bases and J by 2 bases, with 15 bases between. CDR3 nucleotides: TGTGCCAGCTCCGTCACGTCTATAGCCACAGATACGCAGTATTTT. As protein: CASSVTSIATDTQYF.

Remarks on this clone: The sample carries other DNA sequences with the same CDR3. The chain uses TRBV6-5 and TRBJ1-5, with D hard to call. Trimming cost V 5 bases and J 4 bases, with 6 bases left between them. CDR1 and CDR2 from the germline V gene are MNHEY and SVGAGI. This CDR3 spans 12 amino acids. The CDR3 DNA is TGTGCCAGCAGTACTGGTAATCAGCCCCAGCATTTT. This translates into CASSTGNQPQHF.

The chain joins TRBV28 to TRBJ2-5, with 10 bases matching TRBD1. The germline V gene has CDR1 MDHEN and CDR2 SYDVKM. This CDR3 contains 15 residues. The J segment lost 7 bases and the V segment lost 5 bases, leaving 10 bases of the junction unmatched. The DNA for the CDR3 is TGTGCCAGCAGTACCCAGACAGGGGGCGGTCGGACCCAGTACTTC. It encodes CASSTQTGGGRTQYF.

The CDR3 spells CASSLLADANTGELFF. In nucleotides, the CDR3 is TGTGCCAGCAGCTTACTAGCGGACGCGAACACCGGGGAGCTGTTTTTT. The V call is TRBV7-9, the J call TRBJ2-2, with TRBD2 matching 7 bases. The V gene's germline CDR1 is SEHNR and CDR2 FQNEAQ (reference sequence). The V gene end was trimmed by 2 bases and the J gene end by 0 bases; junction bases not matched to a gene: 3. The length of the CDR3 is 16 residues.

The chain couples TRBV9 to TRBJ2-3; D unresolved. The CDR3 totals 15 residues. Germline lookup yields CDR1 SGDLS and CDR2 YYNGEE. The germline V and J ends were trimmed by 0 bases and 2 bases, with 10 bases remaining between them. CDR3 sequence: CASSVAPLTTDTQYF. The CDR3 bases are TGTGCCAGCAGCGTAGCCCCCTTGACCACAGATACGCAGTATTTT.

The chain uses TRBV4-1 and TRBJ1-1, with 9 bases that match TRBD1. The junction had 8 bases not matched to a gene; V was cut back by 4 bases and J by 5 bases. Germline-derived CDR1 and CDR2 are MGHRA and YSYEKL. The CDR3 is 15 amino acids. The CDR3 here is CASSLQQGAGTEAFF. In nucleotides, the CDR3 is TGCGCCAGCAGCCTACAACAGGGGGCAGGTACTGAAGCTTTCTTT.

V and J are TRBV18 and TRBJ1-1; 9 nucleotides agree with TRBD1. The CDR3 consists of 17 residues. Trimming at V came to 6 bases and at J to 5 bases, leaving 16 bases not matched to a gene. From germline, CDR1 is KGHSH and CDR2 LQKENI. Written as DNA, the CDR3 is TGTGCCAGCTCGGATTCCGGGACAGGGAATCTGGTGACTGAAGCTTTCTTT. Protein sequence: CASSDSGTGNLVTEAFF.

The genes are TRBV6-6 and TRBJ1-4, with D unresolved. The CDR3 has 13 amino acids. Trimming removed 6 bases at V and 10 bases at J, with 15 bases between. CDR1 is MNHNY, CDR2 SVGAGI, per germline (reference sequence). The CDR3 DNA sequence: TGTGCCAGCAGCTCCCAGAGGGAGGCAAAACTGTTTTTT. As protein: CASSSQREAKLFF.

This sequence joins TRBV10-2 and TRBJ1-5; 7 bases fit TRBD1. V lost 8 bases and J lost 4; bases outside the gene matches: 5. Germline values: CDR1 WSHSY, CDR2 SAAADI. The CDR3 loop spans 13 amino acids. The CDR3 DNA follows: TGCGCCAGCCAAGGACAGGAGAATCAGCCCCAGCATTTT. This sequence encodes CASQGQENQPQHF.

The chain has TRBV27 and TRBJ2-5; 10 bases are a match to TRBD1. Near its end, the DNA agrees better with TRBJ2-7, so the J call may be wrong. This CDR3 spans 16 amino acids. CDR1 and CDR2 (germline): MNHEY, SMNVEV (reference sequence). CDR3 in amino acids: CASRILTGTGAHEQYF. In nucleotides, the CDR3 is TGTGCCAGCCGCATACTCACCGGGACAGGGGCCCACGAGCAGTACTTC.

The rearrangement joins TRBV10-1 to TRBJ2-5; D might be TRBD1 or TRBD2, each matching 5 bases. V lost 0 bases to trimming and J lost 3 bases, with 11 bases between them. Per germline, CDR1 WNHNN and CDR2 SYGVQD (reference sequence). The CDR3 runs 15 residues. CDR3 bases: TGCGCCAGCAGTGAGTCGGGGGTCGGGGAAGAGACCCAGTACTTC. This gives the protein CASSESGVGEETQYF.

The rearrangement joins TRBV9 to TRBJ1-3; 10 bases are a match to TRBD1. The V and J ends lost 0 bases and 5 bases, in that order; junction bases with no gene match: 2. From germline, CDR1 is SGDLS and CDR2 YYNGEE. This CDR3 comprises 15 residues. The CDR3 is CASSVGDRGRNTIYF. CDR3 DNA: TGTGCCAGCAGCGTAGGGGACAGGGGAAGAAACACCATATATTTT.

The J gene is TRBJ1-1, the V gene TRBV5-1, with D unresolved. The CDR3 runs to 13 residues. Germline V gene lookup returns CDR1 SGHRS and CDR2 YFSETQ. The ends were cut back, 0 bases at V and 4 bases at J, with 7 bases in the middle. The CDR3 loop is CASSLEILTEAFF. In DNA form, the CDR3 reads TGCGCCAGCAGCTTGGAAATTCTCACTGAAGCTTTCTTT.

Notes on this clone: The identical CDR3 is also encoded by other nucleotide sequences in the sample. CDR3 in amino acids: CASSLGTNYEQYF. In DNA, the CDR3 is TGCGCCAGCAGCTTAGGGACAAATTACGAGCAGTACTTC. The J gene is TRBJ2-7, the V gene TRBV5-1; a possible D gene is TRBD1 (6 bases). Trimming took off 2 bases at V and 4 bases at J, with 10 bases between the two ends. This CDR3 comprises 13 residues. Germline CDR1 SGHRS, CDR2 YFSETQ.

A note on this clone: Additional DNA sequences in this sample encode the identical CDR3. The gene calls are TRBV9 and TRBJ1-5; no definite D call. V shed 1 base and J shed 3 bases, with 8 bases lying between them. Per germline, CDR1 SGDLS and CDR2 YYNGEE. This CDR3 comprises 14 residues. The CDR3 DNA follows: TGTGCCAGCAGCGTAACGGGGAACAATCAGCCCCAGCATTTT. It specifies CASSVTGNNQPQHF.

The chain joins TRBV5-1 to TRBJ1-4, with D perhaps TRBD1 (6 bases). V lost 4 bases and J lost 4, with 17 bases in between. This CDR3 contains 16 residues. Germline V gene lookup returns CDR1 SGHRS and CDR2 YFSETQ. The CDR3 bases are TGCGCCAGCAGCCAGATTACAGGGCGGGGTAATGAAAAACTGTTTTTT. This encodes CASSQITGRGNEKLFF. Full variable domain (missing parts from reference TRBV5-1 and TRBJ1-4): KAGVTQTPRYLIKTRGQQVTLSCSPISGHRSVSWYQQTPGQGLQFLFEYFSETQRNKGNFPGRFSGRQFSNSRSEMNVSTLELGDSALYLCASSQITGRGNEKLFFGSGTQLSVL.

The rearrangement links TRBV29-1 to TRBJ2-7, with 9 bases fitting TRBD1. The V gene end was trimmed by 3 bases and the J gene end by 2 bases; junction bases not matched to a gene: 5. The CDR3 is 14 residues long. Germline CDR1 is SQVTM and CDR2 is ANQGSEA. The CDR3 is CSVEGQGEAYEQYF. CDR3 nucleotide sequence: TGCAGCGTTGAGGGACAGGGAGAGGCCTACGAGCAGTACTTC.

This chain links TRBV28 with TRBJ1-1, with a tentative D call TRBD1 (5 bases). The germline V gene has CDR1 MDHEN and CDR2 SYDVKM. This CDR3 comprises 13 residues. V was shortened by 2 bases and J by 8 bases, with 12 bases between the two germline ends. CDR3 coding DNA: TGTGCCAGCAGTTTAGGGACTCAATTGGAAGCTTTCTTT. Its protein product is CASSLGTQLEAFF.